This paragraph reports one TCR beta chain. What it binds is not known. The sample originates from a study of blood T cells in healthy people across ages. It was with a sample-barcoded 5' primer and a J-beta primer mix that a second PCR of roughly 7 to 12 cycles was run. Each sample provided no less than 3 million CDR3-containing paired-end reads. Using its own MiXCR run on the 5' RACE reads, TCRdb lists one record per CDR3 protein. The profile covers over 600,000 distinct CDR3 sequences, with just over 55% appearing a single time and about a quarter taken by the ten largest. V was clipped by 2 bases and J by 6 bases, with 22 bases between them. The length of the CDR3 is 17 residues. CDR1 is SGHTA and CDR2 is FQGNSA in the germline V gene. Study observations and caveats: Diversity was higher, and naive CD4+ cells more numerous, in long-lived donors than in aged donors. TCR beta diversity correlated strongly with naive T cell percentage.

The TCR originated in a middle-aged man in good health. The gene calls are TRBV7-2 and TRBJ1-2; possibly TRBD1 for D (6 bases). Sequencing input: blood. The CDR3 DNA reads TGTGCCAGCAGCTTATTCCGGGACACACTTTGGGGGGATGGCTACACCTTC. Amino acids: CASSLFRDTLWGDGYTF. The variable domain in full, with the rest retrieved from reference TRBV7-2 and TRBJ1-2, is GAGVSQSPSNKVTEKGKDVELRCDPISGHTALYWYRQSLGQGLEFLIYFQGNSAPDKSGLPSDRFSAERTGGSVSTLTIQRTQQEDSAVYLCASSLFRDTLWGDGYTFGSGTRLTVV.